Listed here are 28 T cell receptor beta chains from one sample, sequenced in a study of blood T cell repertoires in COVID-19. Clones were read by immunoSEQ multiplex PCR, and TCRdb kept only the in-frame ones, dropping some. The repertoire consists of almost 55,000 clones, with 80% to 90% occurring once and the leading ten covering 25% to 30%. Sequenced sample: peripheral blood. The receptor set was obtained from a human donor in a cohort sampled during active COVID-19.

The chain combines TRBV19 with TRBJ1-2; the D gene is possibly TRBD1 (5 bases). V lost 4 bases and J 0 bases, leaving 15 bases between the germline ends. Germline values: CDR1 LNHDA, CDR2 SQIVND (reference sequence). This CDR3 comprises 16 residues. The CDR3 DNA follows: TGTGCCAGTAGTAAGACAGTAAAAGGTGCTAACTATGGCTACACCTTC. Its protein is CASSKTVKGANYGYTF.

This chain joins TRBV9 and TRBJ2-7; 11 bases are shared with TRBD2. Trimming cost V 0 bases and J 3 bases; bases outside gene matches: 5. This CDR3 region has 16 residues. Looked up from germline, CDR1 is SGDLS and CDR2 is YYNGEE. In DNA, the CDR3 is TGTGCCAGCAGCGTAGGGCCGACTAGCGGGATCTACGAGCAGTACTTC. Protein: CASSVGPTSGIYEQYF.

The chain uses TRBV27 and TRBJ2-5; 11 positions agree with TRBD2. Per the germline V gene, CDR1 is MNHEY and CDR2 is SMNVEV (reference sequence). The length of the CDR3 is 15 residues. With V trimmed by 6 bases and J by 2 bases, 5 bases remained unmatched. CDR3 sequence reads: CASSRRLAGQETQYF. CDR3 DNA: TGTGCCAGCAGCCGGAGACTAGCGGGACAAGAGACCCAGTACTTC.

The chain recombines TRBV11-2 with TRBJ1-5, with TRBD1 identical over 7 bases. The CDR3 runs to 15 residues. The V gene's germline CDR1 is SGHAT and CDR2 FQNNGV. V lost 1 base, J lost 4 bases, and 4 bases stayed unmatched. The CDR3 DNA follows: TGTGCCAGCAGCTTAGCGCCAGGGGGTAATCAGCCCCAGCATTTT. Residues: CASSLAPGGNQPQHF.

The chain joins TRBV2 to TRBJ2-3; 7 bases align to TRBD2. V lost 6 bases and J lost 9; bases outside the gene matches: 6. This CDR3 is 12 amino acids long. From germline, CDR1 is SNHLY and CDR2 FYNNEI. The CDR3 nucleotides read TGTGCCAGCAGCGCGGGCGGGGGAACGCAGTATTTT. It encodes CASSAGGGTQYF.

The gene calls are TRBV6-5 and TRBJ2-1; 9 bases match TRBD1. Germline V lookup: CDR1 MNHEY, CDR2 SVGAGI. Trimming cost V 6 bases and J 6 bases; bases outside gene matches: 6. CDR3 size: 14 residues. The CDR3 sequence: CASSLQGAGNEQFF. The DNA for the CDR3 is TGTGCCAGCAGCTTACAGGGGGCTGGCAATGAGCAGTTCTTC.

This chain uses TRBV7-2 with TRBJ2-7; 7 bases map to TRBD1. CDR1 is SGHTA and CDR2 is FQGNSA in the germline V gene. V dropped 4 bases and J dropped 2; count of bases not matched to a gene: 5. The CDR3 is 14 amino acids. CDR3 protein: CASSSGQVPYEQYF. The DNA of the CDR3 is TGTGCCAGCAGCTCAGGACAGGTTCCCTACGAGCAGTACTTC.

V is TRBV2 and J is TRBJ2-7; D is perhaps TRBD1 (5 bases). The germline V gene encodes CDR1 SNHLY and CDR2 FYNNEI. The CDR3 totals 15 residues. V was clipped by 4 bases and J by 5 bases, with 18 bases between them. In nucleotides, the CDR3 is TGTGCCAGCAGTGTTTTGGGGCAGGGCCCCCACGAGCAGTACTTC. Encoded protein: CASSVLGQGPHEQYF.

This clone was seen only once. This chain connects TRBV5-1 to TRBJ2-7; no clear D gene. Trimming left V 0 bases short and J 3 bases short, with 16 bases between. Germline lookup yields CDR1 SGHRS and CDR2 YFSETQ. The CDR3 totals 16 residues. The CDR3 loop is CASSLVRGSFNYEQYF. The CDR3 coding sequence is TGCGCCAGCAGCTTGGTACGTGGCTCATTTAACTACGAGCAGTACTTC.

V and J are TRBV28 and TRBJ2-2, with D hard to call. V lost 5 bases, J lost 7 bases, and 8 bases lay in between. Germline lookup yields CDR1 MDHEN and CDR2 SYDVKM. The CDR3 runs 12 residues. CDR3 in DNA: TGTGCCAGCAGTCTAATTAGCGGGGAGCTGTTTTTT. Protein product: CASSLISGELFF. Based on the CDR3 plus reference TRBV28 and TRBJ2-2, the full variable domain is DVKVTQSSRYLVKRTGEKVFLECVQDMDHENMFWYRQDPGLGLRLIYFSYDVKMKEKGDIPEGYSVSREKKERFSLILESASTNQTSMYLCASSLISGELFFGEGSRLTVL.

Here the CDR3 DNA reads TGTGCCAGCAGCCCGAGCAGGACTAGGGGATCAGATACGCAGTATTTT. Its protein is CASSPSRTRGSDTQYF. V is TRBV7-7 and J is TRBJ2-3, with 7 bases lining up with TRBD2. The germline V gene encodes CDR1 SSHAT and CDR2 FNYEAQ (reference sequence). There are 16 residues in the CDR3. With V trimmed by 5 bases and J by 4 bases, 12 bases remained unmatched.

J is TRBJ2-7 and V is TRBV24-1; maybe TRBD1 (6 bases). Trimming shortened V by 4 bases and J by 4 bases, and 13 bases separated the two germline ends. This CDR3 is 14 amino acids long. Germline V gene lookup returns CDR1 KGHDR and CDR2 SFDVKD. The CDR3 region is CATSDSGTSYEQYF. The CDR3 DNA reads as TGTGCCACCAGTGACTCCGGGACAAGTTACGAGCAGTACTTC.

The rearrangement uses TRBV19 and TRBJ2-1, with 11 bases that match TRBD1. Germline V gives CDR1 LNHDA, CDR2 SQIVND (reference sequence). V was clipped by 6 bases and J by 3 bases; unmatched bases: 7. The CDR3 runs 16 residues. The CDR3 reads CASRSRTGGFYNEQFF. CDR3 DNA: TGTGCCAGTAGATCTCGGACAGGGGGCTTCTACAATGAGCAGTTCTTC.

The chain recombines TRBV15 with TRBJ2-7; 7 bases are shared with TRBD2. CDR1 and CDR2 from the germline V gene are LNHNV and YYDKDF (reference sequence). The junction had 1 base not matched to a gene; V was cut back by 0 bases and J by 2 bases. The CDR3 runs to 14 residues. CDR3 loop: CATSRDAGAYEQYF. The CDR3, as DNA: TGTGCCACCAGCAGAGATGCGGGGGCCTACGAGCAGTACTTC.

The chain has TRBV5-4 and TRBJ2-6, with D perhaps matching TRBD1 (7 bases). CDR3 length: 16 amino acids. Trimming took off 4 bases at V and 1 base at J, with 12 bases between the two ends. Germline CDR1 SGHNT, CDR2 YYREEE (reference sequence). The chain's CDR3 is CASSPTGRSGANVLTF. CDR3 nucleotides: TGTGCCAGCAGCCCGACAGGGAGGTCTGGGGCCAACGTCCTGACTTTC.

This chain's CDR3 is CAISESRGLAGDRGNEQFF. The CDR3, as DNA: TGTGCCATCAGTGAGTCCCGGGGACTAGCGGGAGATAGGGGCAATGAGCAGTTCTTC. The gene calls are TRBV10-3 and TRBJ2-1; 14 bases agree with TRBD2. V was pared by 0 bases and J by 6 bases, with 10 bases of the junction left unmatched. The CDR3 extends over 19 amino acids. Germline lookup yields CDR1 ENHRY and CDR2 SYGVKD.

About this clone: The identical CDR3 is also encoded by other nucleotide sequences in the sample. CDR3 residues: CSASSGHEQYF. As DNA, the CDR3 is TGCAGTGCTTCGAGCGGCCACGAGCAGTACTTC. The genes are TRBV20-1 and TRBJ2-7; a weak D match, TRBD2 (5 bases). V was cut by 5 bases and J by 5 bases, with 10 bases left in between. The CDR3 extends over 11 amino acids. The germline V gene has CDR1 DFQATT and CDR2 SNEGSKA (reference sequence).

This clone was observed a single time. This rearrangement joins TRBV2 to TRBJ1-5; possible D gene TRBD1, 6 bases. The germline V gene encodes CDR1 SNHLY and CDR2 FYNNEI. This CDR3 has 14 amino acids. Trimming left V 4 bases short and J 3 bases short, with 10 bases between. The CDR3 protein is CASSGGGDNQPQHF. Written as DNA, the CDR3 is TGTGCCAGCAGTGGCGGGGGCGACAATCAGCCCCAGCATTTT.

This clone was detected a few times. The CDR3 bases are TGTGCCAGCAGCTTATATGGGGCCTGGAATGAGCAGTTCTTC. Encoded protein: CASSLYGAWNEQFF. The V and J genes are TRBV7-3 and TRBJ2-1; D is possibly TRBD1 (5 bases). Per germline, CDR1 SGHTA and CDR2 FQGTGA. V lost 2 bases and J 7 bases, leaving 12 bases between the germline ends. The CDR3 contains 14 residues.

This rearrangement joins TRBV3-1 (or the pseudogene TRBV3-2) to TRBJ1-6, with 10 bases identical to TRBD1. This CDR3 is built from 15 residues. Germline CDR1 is LGHDT and CDR2 is YNNKEL (reference sequence). Unmatched junction bases numbered 2, after V lost 3 bases and J lost 6 bases. The CDR3 coding sequence is TGTGCCAGCAGCCACCGGACAGGGGGTAATTCACCCCTCCACTTT. Its translation is CASSHRTGGNSPLHF.

The CDR3 loop reads CAIRAGGAGQPQHF. DNA of the CDR3: TGTGCCATTAGAGCAGGGGGCGCGGGTCAGCCCCAGCATTTT. The J gene is TRBJ1-5, the V gene TRBV10-3; 8 bases match TRBD1. The ends lost 9 bases at V and 6 bases at J; junction bases unmatched: 10. The CDR3 sequence is 14 residues long. Germline lookup yields CDR1 ENHRY and CDR2 SYGVKD.

The chain is built from TRBV11-3 and TRBJ2-6; D uncertain. Germline assignment: CDR1 SGHNT and CDR2 YENEEA. V was shortened by 5 bases and J by 0 bases, with 17 bases between the two germline ends. This CDR3 contains 18 residues. CDR3 nucleotides: TGTGCCAGCAGCCTGGCTGCCAGCGTAGGCTCTGGGGCCAACGTCCTGACTTTC. Translating gives CASSLAASVGSGANVLTF.

This clone was observed a single time. The rearrangement uses TRBV5-4 and TRBJ1-3, with D possibly TRBD1 on 5 matching bases. V lost 5 bases to trimming and J lost 0 bases, with 18 bases between them. Germline CDR1 SGHNT, CDR2 YYREEE (reference sequence). The CDR3 has 17 amino acids. CDR3 sequence (DNA): TGTGCCAGCAGACAAGGGGAGGGGTCTGGCTCTGGAAACACCATATATTTT. Protein: CASRQGEGSGSGNTIYF. The entire variable domain, with the rest obtained from reference TRBV5-4 and TRBJ1-3, is as follows: ETGVTQSPTHLIKTRGQQVTLRCSSQSGHNTVSWYQQALGQGPQFIFQYYREEENGRGNFPPRFSGLQFPNYSSELNVNALELDDSALYLCASRQGEGSGSGNTIYFGEGSWLTVV.

The chain couples TRBV5-6 to TRBJ2-1; 10 nucleotides align to TRBD2. The trim removed 2 bases at V and 8 bases at J, leaving 7 bases unmatched. The CDR3 sequence is 15 residues long. Per germline, CDR1 SGHDT and CDR2 YYEEEE. The CDR3 DNA reads TGTGCCAGCAGCTTCGACGGTAGCGGGAGGTATGAGCAGTTCTTC. Its translation is CASSFDGSGRYEQFF.

The chain employs TRBV5-1 and TRBJ2-3, with TRBD2 matching over 12 bases. Germline loops: CDR1 SGHRS, CDR2 YFSETQ. The CDR3 contains 16 residues. V shed 1 base and J 5 bases; nucleotides not matched to a gene: 5. DNA of the CDR3: TGCGCCAGCAGCTTGAACCCTAGCGGGGGGGGAGATACGCAGTATTTT. Protein product: CASSLNPSGGGDTQYF.

This chain links TRBV15 with TRBJ2-7, with 11 bases lining up with TRBD2. Germline V gene sequence: CDR1 LNHNV, CDR2 YYDKDF (reference sequence). With V trimmed by 0 bases and J by 4 bases, 8 bases remained unmatched. The CDR3 sequence is 17 residues long. The chain's CDR3 is CATSRDRRLAGSYEQYF. The CDR3 DNA reads as TGTGCCACCAGCAGAGACAGAAGACTAGCGGGATCTTACGAGCAGTACTTC.

V usage is TRBV7-8 and J usage is TRBJ2-7, with 12 bases that match TRBD2. There are 15 residues in the CDR3. The germline gives CDR1 SGHVS, CDR2 FQNEAQ. Germline trimming cut 5 bases from V and 2 bases from J; bases unmatched to any gene: 4. This chain's CDR3 is CASSARLAGAYEQYF. CDR3 coding DNA: TGTGCCAGCAGCGCCCGACTAGCGGGGGCCTACGAGCAGTACTTC.

The chain uses TRBV6-6 and TRBJ2-2, with 7 bases fitting TRBD2. V lost 0 bases to trimming and J lost 6 bases; unmatched junction nucleotides: 4. Germline V gene data show CDR1 as MNHNY and CDR2 as SVGAGI (reference sequence). CDR3 length: 15 amino acids. This CDR3 is CASSYSLGGAGELFF. DNA of the CDR3: TGTGCCAGCAGTTACTCGCTGGGGGGGGCCGGGGAGCTGTTTTTT.